This TCR beta chain was documented in a study of T-cell memory formation after mild COVID-19. About the research overall: TCR clusters mostly belonged to single donors. Study results and caveats: CD4/CD8 balance held among clones contracting day 15 to 85, and later expanders leaned CD4+. A subset of responding clones appeared in pre-infection memory, suggesting cross-reactive memory joined. For contracting clones, CD4+ ones sat mainly in CM and EM, CD8+ in EMRA.

In TCRdb, the 5' RACE reads were re-called with MiXCR into one record per CDR3 protein. The data contain 200,000 to 250,000 distinct CDR3 sequences, approximately 10% of them singletons. This clonotype has a count of ten or more. Its antigen is still unknown. From germline, CDR1 is SEHNR and CDR2 FQNEAQ (reference sequence). This CDR3 is built from 13 residues. The V gene lost 5 bases and the J gene lost 0 bases, with 5 bases spanning the gap. The chain combines TRBV7-9 with TRBJ1-3; no definite D call. The source of this sequence is a man aged 18 to 35 who had mild COVID-19 (a few samples of this study predate the infection). Cell type and time point are not known. Sequencing was done on a sample of PBMCs or a T cell subset sorted from them (not recorded which). The CDR3 loop is CASSPGSGNTIYF. CDR3 in DNA: TGTGCCAGCAGCCCGGGCTCTGGAAACACCATATATTTT. Complete variable domain (other parts from reference TRBV7-9 and TRBJ1-3): DTGVSQNPRHKITKRGQNVTFRCDPISEHNRLYWYRQTLGQGPEFLTYFQNEAQLEKSRLLSDRFSAERPKGSFSTLEIQRTEQGDSAMYLCASSPGSGNTIYFGEGSWLTVV.